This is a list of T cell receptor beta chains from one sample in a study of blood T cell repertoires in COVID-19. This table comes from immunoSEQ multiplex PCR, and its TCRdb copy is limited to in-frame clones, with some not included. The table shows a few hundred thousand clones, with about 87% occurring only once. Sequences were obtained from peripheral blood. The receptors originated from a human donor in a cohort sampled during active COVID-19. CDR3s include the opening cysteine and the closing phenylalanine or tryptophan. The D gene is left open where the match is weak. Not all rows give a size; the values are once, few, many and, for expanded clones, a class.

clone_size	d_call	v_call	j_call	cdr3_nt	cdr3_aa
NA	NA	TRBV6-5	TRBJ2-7	TGTGCCAGCAGTTACGGGGGGGGGCTTGCCGACGAGCAGTACTTC	CASSYGGGLADEQYF
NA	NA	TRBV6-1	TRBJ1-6	TGTGCCAGCAGTGATAGGTCAAGGGGTCAAAATTCACCCCTCCACTTT	CASSDRSRGQNSPLHF
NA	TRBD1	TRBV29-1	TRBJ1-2	TGCAGCGACCGGGACAGGAGGGACTATGGCTACACCTTC	CSDRDRRDYGYTF
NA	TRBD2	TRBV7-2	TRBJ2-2	TGTGCCAGCAGCTTAAAACTAGCGGGGCGGGGCACCGGGGAGCTGTTTTTT	CASSLKLAGRGTGELFF
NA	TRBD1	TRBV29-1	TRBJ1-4	TGCAGCGTGGGACAGAGAACTAATGAAAAACTGTTTTTT	CSVGQRTNEKLFF
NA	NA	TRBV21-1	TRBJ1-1	TGTGCCAGCAGCATCCACCGGGACACAGACACTGAAGCTTTCTTT	CASSIHRDTDTEAFF
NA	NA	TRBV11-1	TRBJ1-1	TGTGCCAGCAGCTTACGGGGGAGCGTGAACACTGAAGCTTTCTTT	CASSLRGSVNTEAFF
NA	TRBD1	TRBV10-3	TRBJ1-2	TGTGCCATCAGTGAACCCGACAGGGCGTATGGCTACACCTTC	CAISEPDRAYGYTF
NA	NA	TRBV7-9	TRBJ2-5	TGTGCCAGCAGCGCCGTTAGACAAGAGACCCAGTACTTC	CASSAVRQETQYF
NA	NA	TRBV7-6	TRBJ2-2	TGTGCCAGCAGCTTACAGTACGGGGAGCTGTTTTTT	CASSLQYGELFF
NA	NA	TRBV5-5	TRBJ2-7	TGTGCCAGCAGCTTGGCTACTGAGCAGTACTTC	CASSLATEQYF
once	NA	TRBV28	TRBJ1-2	TGTGCCAGCAGTTTTCGGACACCGCCCGGCTACACCTTC	CASSFRTPPGYTF
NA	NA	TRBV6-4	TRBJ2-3	TGTGCCAGCAGTCGAGCGGGCCTAGGGGGCACAGATACGCAGTATTTT	CASSRAGLGGTDTQYF
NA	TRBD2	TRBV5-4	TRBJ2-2	TGTGCCAGCAGTCCGGGACTAGCGGGGGGGTCGAACACCGGGGAGCTGTTTTTT	CASSPGLAGGSNTGELFF
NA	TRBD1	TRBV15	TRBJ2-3	TGTGCCACCAGCAGAGACCACAGGGGGATGGATACGCAGTATTTT	CATSRDHRGMDTQYF
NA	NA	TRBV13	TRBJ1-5	TGTGCCAGCAGCTTACGACAGGTCGGAAATCAGCCCCAGCATTTT	CASSLRQVGNQPQHF
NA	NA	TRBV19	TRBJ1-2	TGTGCCAGTAGTAACAGGGCCGGGGATGGCTACACCTTC	CASSNRAGDGYTF
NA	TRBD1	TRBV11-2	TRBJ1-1	TGTGCCAGCAGTTCAAACAGGGGGCGGAGGTTTTCGAACACTGAAGCTTTCTTT	CASSSNRGRRFSNTEAFF
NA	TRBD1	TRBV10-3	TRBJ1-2	TGTGCCATCAACGGACAGGGAGTTGGAGGCTTTAACTATGGCTACACCTTC	CAINGQGVGGFNYGYTF
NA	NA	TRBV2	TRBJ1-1	TGTGCCAGCCGGAGGAACACTGAAGCTTTCTTT	CASRRNTEAFF
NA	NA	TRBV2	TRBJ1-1	TGTGCCAGCAGTGAAGGGGCGGGGAAAGCTTTCTTT	CASSEGAGKAFF
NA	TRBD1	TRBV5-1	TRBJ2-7	TGCGCCAGCAGCCCCGGGACAGGGCCCTACGAGCAGTACTTC	CASSPGTGPYEQYF
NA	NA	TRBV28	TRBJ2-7	TGTGCCAGCAGTTTGCAGGCTCCCTACGAGCAGTACTTC	CASSLQAPYEQYF
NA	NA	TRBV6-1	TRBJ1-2	TGTGCCAGCAGTGGCTCCTCCAGGGGTGCAAACTATGGCTACACCTTC	CASSGSSRGANYGYTF
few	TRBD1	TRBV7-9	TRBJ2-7	TGTGCCAGCACCGAGACAGGGGAGCCCTCCTACGAGCAGTACTTC	CASTETGEPSYEQYF
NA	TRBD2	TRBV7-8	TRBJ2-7	TGTGCCAGCAGCTTAGTTTCACTAGCGGGGTACACTGAGTACTTC	CASSLVSLAGYTEYF
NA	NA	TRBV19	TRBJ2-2	TGTGCCAGTAGTATTCCCTATAGCGGGGAGCTGTTTTTT	CASSIPYSGELFF
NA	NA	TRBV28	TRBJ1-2	TGTGCCAGCAGTCCGAATAGGGGCCAAGGCTACACCTTC	CASSPNRGQGYTF
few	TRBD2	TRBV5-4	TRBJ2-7	TGTGCCAGCAGCTTGGGGACTAGCGGGAGGTCCCCCCCCTACGAGCAGTACTTC	CASSLGTSGRSPPYEQYF
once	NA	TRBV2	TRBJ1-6	TGTGCCAGCAGTGAACAGGGGACCTATAATTCACCCCTCCACTTT	CASSEQGTYNSPLHF
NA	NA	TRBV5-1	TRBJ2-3	TGCGCCAGCAGCGATCCTAGTCCGGGTACGCAGTATTTT	CASSDPSPGTQYF
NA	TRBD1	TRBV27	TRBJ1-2	TGTGCCAGCAGTCGCCTGAGGTTGGGACAGGGGGAAACGAACTATGGCTACACCTTC	CASSRLRLGQGETNYGYTF
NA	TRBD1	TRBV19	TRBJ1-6	TGTGCCAGTAGTGCCGGGACAGGGAATTCACCCCTCCACTTT	CASSAGTGNSPLHF
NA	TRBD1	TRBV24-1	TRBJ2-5	TGTGCCACCAGTGATAAAGGGACAGGGAGGGAGACCCAGTACTTC	CATSDKGTGRETQYF
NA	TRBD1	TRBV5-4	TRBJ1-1	TGTGCCAGCAGCTCCTTCGGGACAGGGAGTTTGGGCACTGAAGCTTTCTTT	CASSSFGTGSLGTEAFF
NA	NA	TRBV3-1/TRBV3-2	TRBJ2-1	TGTGCCAGCAGACCACTAGTTTCCGGTGAGCAGTTCTTC	CASRPLVSGEQFF
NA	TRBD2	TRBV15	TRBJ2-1	TGTGCCACCAGCAGAGATATAAGCCGGGGAGGACTAGCAAGTGAGCAGTTCTTC	CATSRDISRGGLASEQFF
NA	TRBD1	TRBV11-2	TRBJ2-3	TGTGCCAGCCGACAGGGGGGCACAGATACGCAGTATTTT	CASRQGGTDTQYF
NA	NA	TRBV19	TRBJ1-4	TGTGCCAGTAGTAGACGTTATACAGGGAAGACCAATGAAAAACTGTTTTTT	CASSRRYTGKTNEKLFF
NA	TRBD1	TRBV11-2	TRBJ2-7	TGTGCCAGCAGCTTACTGACAGGGGGTCCCTCCTACGAGCAGTACTTC	CASSLLTGGPSYEQYF
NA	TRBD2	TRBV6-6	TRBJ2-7	TGTGCCAGCAGTAGGTTAGCGGGAGAAGGCGAGCAGTACTTC	CASSRLAGEGEQYF
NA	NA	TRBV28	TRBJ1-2	TGTGCCAGCAATGACAGCCATGGCTACACCTTC	CASNDSHGYTF
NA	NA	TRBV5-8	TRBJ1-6	TGTGCCAGCAGCCCAGGGGTGAATAATTCACCCCTCCACTTT	CASSPGVNNSPLHF